This T cell receptor beta chain was sequenced during a study of neoadjuvant nivolumab and ipilimumab in lung cancer. Broader study findings: Resected tumors had greater TCR richness and clonality than uninvolved lung. TCR clonality did not significantly correlate with pathologic tumor regression. Blood richness before therapy tracked richness in tumors resected after neoadjuvant therapy. Only two of four nivolumab-treated tumors gained richness and clonality by surgery.

Method: immunoSEQ multiplex PCR; TCRdb's copy keeps in-frame clones and lacks some. This table has more than 15,000 clones, 60% to 80% appearing once. With respect to this clone: Its antigen is not identified.

Per the germline V gene, CDR1 is LNHDA and CDR2 is SQIVND (reference sequence). The CDR3 has 15 residues. The V end lost 0 bases, the J end lost 0 bases, and 6 bases lay between the germline ends. Sequenced material: tumor tissue, taken after neoadjuvant nivolumab, alone or with ipilimumab, at or shortly before surgery. The V gene is TRBV19, the J gene TRBJ1-3; D remains unclear. The TCR comes from an adult with non-small cell lung cancer. CDR3 coding DNA: TGTGCCAGTAGTATAGACGGACGCTCTGGAAACACCATATATTTT. Its protein is CASSIDGRSGNTIYF.